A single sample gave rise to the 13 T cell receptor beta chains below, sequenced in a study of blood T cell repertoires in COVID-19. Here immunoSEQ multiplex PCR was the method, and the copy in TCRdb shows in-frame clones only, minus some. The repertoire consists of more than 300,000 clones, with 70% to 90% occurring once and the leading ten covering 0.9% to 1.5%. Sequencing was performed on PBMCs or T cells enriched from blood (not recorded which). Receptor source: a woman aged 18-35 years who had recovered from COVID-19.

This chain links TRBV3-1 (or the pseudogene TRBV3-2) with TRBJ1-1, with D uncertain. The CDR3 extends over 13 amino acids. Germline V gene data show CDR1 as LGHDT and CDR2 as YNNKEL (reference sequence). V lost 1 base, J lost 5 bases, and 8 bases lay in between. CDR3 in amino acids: CASSQGPRTEAFF. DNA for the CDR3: TGTGCCAGCAGCCAAGGGCCGCGGACTGAAGCTTTCTTT.

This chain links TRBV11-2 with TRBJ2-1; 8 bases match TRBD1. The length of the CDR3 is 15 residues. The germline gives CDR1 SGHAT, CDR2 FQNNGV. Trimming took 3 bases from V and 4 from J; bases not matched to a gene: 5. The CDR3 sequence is CASSLRDRPYNEQFF. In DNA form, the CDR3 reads TGTGCCAGCAGCTTGAGGGACAGGCCGTACAATGAGCAGTTCTTC.

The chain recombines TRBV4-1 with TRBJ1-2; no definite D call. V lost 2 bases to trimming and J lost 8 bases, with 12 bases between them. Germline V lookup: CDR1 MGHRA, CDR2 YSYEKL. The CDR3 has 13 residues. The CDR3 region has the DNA TGCGCCAGCAGCCAACTGGGCCTTCAGGGCTACACCTTC. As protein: CASSQLGLQGYTF.

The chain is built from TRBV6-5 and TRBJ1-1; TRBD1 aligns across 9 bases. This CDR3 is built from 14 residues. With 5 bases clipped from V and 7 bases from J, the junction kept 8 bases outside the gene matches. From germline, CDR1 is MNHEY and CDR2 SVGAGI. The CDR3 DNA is TGTGCCAGCAGTCTCCGGACAGGGGAAAGTGAAGCTTTCTTT. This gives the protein CASSLRTGESEAFF.

CDR3 residues: CASRRTGSSYEQYF. The CDR3 coding sequence is TGTGCCAGTAGGAGGACAGGGAGCTCCTACGAGCAGTACTTC. This sequence joins TRBV19 and TRBJ2-7, with 8 bases aligning to TRBD1. V lost 6 bases, J lost 0 bases, and 4 bases stayed unmatched. CDR1 and CDR2 (germline): LNHDA, SQIVND (reference sequence). The CDR3 is 14 residues long.

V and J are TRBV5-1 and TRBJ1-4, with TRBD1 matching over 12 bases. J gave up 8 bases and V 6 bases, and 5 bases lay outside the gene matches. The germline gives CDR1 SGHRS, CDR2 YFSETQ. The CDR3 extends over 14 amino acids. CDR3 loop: CASNPGQGAEKLFF. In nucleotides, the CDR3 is TGCGCCAGCAACCCGGGACAGGGGGCCGAAAAACTGTTTTTT. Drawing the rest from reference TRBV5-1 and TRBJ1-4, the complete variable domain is KAGVTQTPRYLIKTRGQQVTLSCSPISGHRSVSWYQQTPGQGLQFLFEYFSETQRNKGNFPGRFSGRQFSNSRSEMNVSTLELGDSALYLCASNPGQGAEKLFFGSGTQLSVL.

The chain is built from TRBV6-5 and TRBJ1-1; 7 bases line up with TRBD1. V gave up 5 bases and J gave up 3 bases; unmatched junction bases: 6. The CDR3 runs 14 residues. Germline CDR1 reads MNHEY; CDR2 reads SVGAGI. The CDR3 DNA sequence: TGTGCCAGCAGTCCTGACAGGGACGACACTGAAGCTTTCTTT. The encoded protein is CASSPDRDDTEAFF.

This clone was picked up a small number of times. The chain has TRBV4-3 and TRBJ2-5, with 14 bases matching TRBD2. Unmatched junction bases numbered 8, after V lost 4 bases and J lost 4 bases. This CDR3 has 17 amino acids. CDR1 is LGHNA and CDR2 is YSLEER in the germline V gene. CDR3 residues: CASSLGTSGGFGETQYF. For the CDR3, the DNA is TGCGCCAGCAGCCTAGGGACTAGCGGGGGATTCGGAGAGACCCAGTACTTC.

CDR3 DNA sequence: TGTGCCAGCTCCGGAGGGCAGGGAGGTCAGCCCCAGCATTTT. It yields the protein CASSGGQGGQPQHF. The rearrangement uses TRBV5-8 and TRBJ1-5; a possible D gene is TRBD1 (5 bases). The CDR3 is 14 residues long. Trimming left V 7 bases short and J 6 bases short, with 17 bases between. CDR1 and CDR2 from the germline V gene are SGHTS and YDEGEE.

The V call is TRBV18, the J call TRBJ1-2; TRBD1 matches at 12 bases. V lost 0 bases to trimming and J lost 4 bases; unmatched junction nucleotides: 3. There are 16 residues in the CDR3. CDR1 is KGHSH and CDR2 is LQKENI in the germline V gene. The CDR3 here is CASSPPGTGGGYGYTF. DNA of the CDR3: TGTGCCAGCTCACCACCGGGGACAGGGGGCGGCTATGGCTACACCTTC.

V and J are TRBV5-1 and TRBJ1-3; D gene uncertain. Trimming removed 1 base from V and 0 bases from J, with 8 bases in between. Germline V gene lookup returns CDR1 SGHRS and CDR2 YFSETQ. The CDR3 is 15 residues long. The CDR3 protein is CASSLYFSSGNTIYF. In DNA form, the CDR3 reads TGCGCCAGCAGCTTGTACTTTAGCTCTGGAAACACCATATATTTT.

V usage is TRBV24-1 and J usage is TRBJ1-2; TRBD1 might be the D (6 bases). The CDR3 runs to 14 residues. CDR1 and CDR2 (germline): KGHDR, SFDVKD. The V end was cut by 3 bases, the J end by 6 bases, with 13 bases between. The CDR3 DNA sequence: TGTGCCACCAGTGATGCCGGGACAAGGCATGGCTACACCTTC. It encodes CATSDAGTRHGYTF.

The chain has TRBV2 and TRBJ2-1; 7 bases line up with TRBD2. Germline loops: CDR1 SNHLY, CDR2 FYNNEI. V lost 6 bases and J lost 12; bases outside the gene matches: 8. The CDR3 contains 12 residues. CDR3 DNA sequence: TGTGCCAGCAGCAGGACGGGAGGAGGGCAGTTCTTC. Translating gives CASSRTGGGQFF.